The clone carrying this T cell receptor beta chain is medium-sized by share. Its antigen is currently unknown. This sample is drawn from a study of metastatic and nonmetastatic thyroid tumors. About the study: Malignant thyroid and benign thyroid patients provided blood and tumor or nodule tissue whose repertoires were compared. Study-level points and caveats: Relative to benign nodules, malignant thyroid tumors were reportedly characterized by significantly elevated TCR beta diversity in blood and tumor.

Before thyroid surgery, none of the patients had received any treatment. Germline CDR1 reads MNHEY; CDR2 reads SVGEGT. Trimming took 1 base from V and 6 from J; bases not matched to a gene: 3. The CDR3 has 15 amino acids. In the original workflow: What underpinned the distant-metastasis classifier for papillary thyroid cancer was the set of CDR3 differences across clinicopathological groups. MiXCR reprocessed the PCR reads for TCRdb. These V and J calls derive from TCRdb rather than the authors' analysis. The profile shows over 25,000 clones, 3.5% to 5% of them singletons. The genes are TRBV6-2 or TRBV6-3 and TRBJ1-5, with 10 bases fitting TRBD1. Material: blood. The sequence came from a female donor with papillary thyroid cancer or a benign thyroid nodule (not recorded which). Some clones in this sample may be carry-over from other donors' samples. The DNA of the CDR3 is TGTGCCAGCAGTTACTGGGACAGGGGACCTCAGCCCCAGCATTTT. Residues: CASSYWDRGPQPQHF.